Listed below are T cell receptor beta chains from one sample, sequenced in a study of shared clonotypes between healthy human individuals. This table comes from immunoSEQ multiplex PCR, and its TCRdb copy is limited to in-frame clones, with some not included. The data show some 470,000 clones, 75% to 85% seen once. Sequencing was carried out using PBMCs. All receptors derive from a woman aged 40 to 50 in good health. Some clones in this sample may be carry-over from other donors' samples. The CDR3 runs from the conserved cysteine through the conserved F or W. D genes are given only for firm matches.

>TRBJ2-5|TRBV7-2|-|14
CASSTGTNQETQYF
>TRBJ1-2|TRBV7-4|-|15
CASSLTPPGPYGYTF
>TRBJ2-5|TRBV6-5|-|13
CASRRTDQETQYF
>TRBJ1-2|TRBV10-3|-|13
CAISPDVNYGYTF
>TRBJ1-1|TRBV6-1|-|13
CAIFQGPNTEAFF
>TRBJ2-7|TRBV4-1|-|15
CASSHGTGSSYEQYF
>TRBJ2-5|TRBV18|-|13
CASSPGLIETQYF
>TRBJ2-5|TRBV30|-|13
CAWSVGEDQTQYF
>TRBJ2-1|TRBV5-1|-|15
CASSLTAGVLGEQFF
>TRBJ2-3|TRBV5-4|TRBD2|16
CASSGGTSEGTDTQYF
>TRBJ2-1|TRBV7-2|TRBD2|14
CASSTSGRDNEQFF
>TRBJ1-1|TRBV28|-|15
CASSLGLGRNTEAFF
>TRBJ2-7|TRBV5-1|-|14
CASSLVRGTYEQYF
>TRBJ2-7|TRBV28|-|13
CASRGRGIYEQYF
>TRBJ2-7|TRBV28|-|14
CASLGSDNSYEQYF
>TRBJ1-2|TRBV7-3|-|15
CASSLTEGGPDGYTF
>TRBJ1-2|TRBV5-1|-|13
CASRTASNYGYTF
>TRBJ2-7|TRBV11-3|-|12
CASSSDSYEQYF
>TRBJ2-5|TRBV5-1|-|14
CASTPGQNRETQYF
>TRBJ2-1|TRBV10-3|TRBD2|14
CAIKPAGGNHEQFF
>TRBJ2-7|TRBV7-8|TRBD1|15
CASSLGQNPLYEQYF
>TRBJ2-2|TRBV5-1|TRBD1|18
CASSWLGQGVANTGELFF
>TRBJ2-7|TRBV6-6|-|13
CASSYAPTDEQYF
>TRBJ2-7|TRBV11-2|TRBD2|14
CASTRGGDGYEQYF
>TRBJ1-2|TRBV20-1|-|11
CSASTFPGYTF
>TRBJ2-2|TRBV4-2|TRBD2|18
CASSQELAGIGNTGELFF
>TRBJ2-5|TRBV30|TRBD2|17
CAWRTSGRRGGGETQYF
>TRBJ2-4|TRBV9|TRBD2|15
CASSSGKVAKNIQYF
>TRBJ1-2|TRBV30|-|15
CAWRTGPNEGYGYTF